The clone carrying this T cell receptor beta chain was recorded at least ten times. As yet, its antigen is unknown. A much larger clone is a single base away; this may be a read error. MiXCR, applied by TCRdb to the multiplex PCR reads, yields one record per CDR3 protein. This table has around 16,000 distinct CDR3 sequences, roughly 52% appearing once. The sample is drawn from a study of breast tumors, draining lymph nodes, adjacent tissues. CDR1 DFQATT and CDR2 SNEGSKA come from the germline V gene (reference sequence). This CDR3 comprises 14 residues. Trimming took 3 bases from V and 6 from J, leaving 18 bases between them. Overall study findings and caveats: Tumor repertoires ranked between lymph nodes and nontumor tissue in diversity, with V and J gene preferences.

The origin of this receptor is a female donor with breast cancer. Some clones in this sample may be carry-over from other donors' samples. The chain links TRBV20-1 to TRBJ2-7; the D gene is possibly TRBD1 (6 bases). The specimen was tumor-adjacent breast tissue. The CDR3 sequence is CSARRGGSSPEQYF. CDR3 coding DNA: TGCAGTGCTAGGCGAGGGGGTTCGTCCCCCGAGCAGTACTTC.